A selection of T cell receptor beta chains follows, all from one sample in a study of long-term antiretroviral therapy in people with HIV. The protocol was immunoSEQ multiplex PCR, while the TCRdb copy is restricted to in-frame clones and leaves out a portion. The profile shows about 25,000 clones, 70% to 90% of them singletons. The sample in question was unsorted PBMCs, obtained 1.2 years after starting antiretroviral therapy. These receptors all come from a man aged 50-60 years with HIV. Each CDR3 is given with its conserved first and last residue. The D gene is left open where the match is weak. The size of a clone is reported for some rows only, either as once, few or many, or as a class for expanded clones.

D gene	J gene	clone size	V gene	CDR3 protein	CDR3 DNA
TRBD1	TRBJ1-5	-	TRBV6-6	CASSLGQAFEHF	TGTGCCAGCAGTTTAGGACAGGCATTCGAGCATTTT
-	TRBJ2-3	-	TRBV11-2	CASSLVGSTDTQYF	TGTGCCAGCAGCTTAGTAGGTAGCACAGATACGCAGTATTTT
-	TRBJ2-7	-	TRBV5-8	CASTRWGTAYEQYF	TGTGCCAGCACCAGGTGGGGGACGGCCTACGAGCAGTACTTC
-	TRBJ2-2	-	TRBV7-2	CASSLAVGPGELFF	TGTGCCAGCAGCTTAGCGGTAGGGCCCGGGGAGCTGTTTTTT
-	TRBJ1-2	-	TRBV7-2	CASSVDRFGYTF	TGTGCCAGCAGCGTCGACCGATTTGGCTACACCTTC
-	TRBJ1-1	-	TRBV28	CASSSSGERTEAFF	TGTGCCAGCAGTTCATCAGGGGAGCGCACTGAAGCTTTCTTT
-	TRBJ2-7	-	TRBV5-5	CASSQDSTLYEQYF	TGTGCCAGCAGCCAGGACAGTACCCTTTACGAGCAGTACTTC
-	TRBJ1-1	-	TRBV9	CASSAREQRNTEAFF	TGTGCCAGCAGCGCAAGGGAGCAGCGGAACACTGAAGCTTTCTTT
-	TRBJ2-5	-	TRBV18	CASSGPPFQETQYF	TGTGCCAGCTCAGGACCTCCTTTCCAAGAGACCCAGTACTTC
-	TRBJ1-4	-	TRBV5-1	CASSLSPTTNEKLFF	TGCGCCAGCAGCTTGAGTCCCACAACTAATGAAAAACTGTTTTTT
TRBD1	TRBJ1-1	-	TRBV25-1	CASSEKAGGNTEAFF	TGTGCCAGCAGTGAAAAGGCAGGGGGGAACACTGAAGCTTTCTTT
-	TRBJ2-1	-	TRBV30	CAWTPGRPGYNEQFF	TGTGCCTGGACCCCCGGGCGCCCGGGGTACAATGAGCAGTTCTTC
-	TRBJ2-1	-	TRBV6-1	CASSEGLTRTYRSNEQFF	TGTGCCAGCAGTGAAGGATTAACCCGGACCTACAGGTCCAATGAGCAGTTCTTC
-	TRBJ1-1	-	TRBV18	CASSLINTEAFF	TGTGCCAGCTCACTTATTAACACTGAAGCTTTCTTT
-	TRBJ1-5	few	TRBV2	CASLRDSNQPQHF	TGTGCCAGCCTGAGGGACAGCAATCAGCCCCAGCATTTT
TRBD1	TRBJ2-5	once	TRBV7-2	CASSLQGARETQYF	TGTGCCAGCAGCCTACAGGGGGCTAGAGAGACCCAGTACTTC
-	TRBJ2-7	-	TRBV2	CASGKEYGGEQYF	TGTGCCTCCGGGAAGGAGTACGGCGGCGAGCAGTACTTC
-	TRBJ2-3	-	TRBV28	CASSLHTDTQYF	TGTGCCAGCAGTTTACACACAGATACGCAGTATTTT
TRBD1	TRBJ2-4	-	TRBV5-1	CASSFGTGAVDIQYF	TGCGCCAGCAGCTTTGGGACAGGGGCCGTGGACATTCAGTACTTC
-	TRBJ2-5	-	TRBV11-2	CASSLWGGGETQYF	TGTGCCAGCAGCTTATGGGGGGGCGGAGAGACCCAGTACTTC
-	TRBJ1-2	-	TRBV29-1	CSARPISSNYGYTF	TGCAGCGCTCGACCGATATCCTCTAACTATGGCTACACCTTC
TRBD1	TRBJ1-1	-	TRBV18	CASSPPGQTEAFF	TGTGCCAGCTCACCCCCGGGACAGACTGAAGCTTTCTTT
-	TRBJ2-7	few	TRBV6-6	CASSWTESSYEQYF	TGTGCCAGCAGTTGGACGGAGAGCTCCTACGAGCAGTACTTC
-	TRBJ2-1	-	TRBV11-2	CASSRLTREEFF	TGTGCCAGCAGCCGCCTTACTAGGGAAGAGTTCTTC
-	TRBJ2-7	few	TRBV5-4	CASSLEVSYEQYF	TGTGCCAGCAGCTTGGAGGTCTCCTACGAGCAGTACTTC
TRBD1	TRBJ1-6	-	TRBV13	CASSSGGPFSYNSPLHF	TGTGCCAGCAGCTCAGGGGGCCCCTTCTCCTATAATTCACCCCTCCACTTT
-	TRBJ2-2	few	TRBV29-1	CSVELGTTGELFF	TGCAGCGTTGAATTGGGGACCACCGGGGAGCTGTTTTTT
-	TRBJ1-2	-	TRBV5-4	CASAREGLNNYGYTF	TGTGCCAGCGCTAGGGAGGGCCTTAATAACTATGGCTACACCTTC
-	TRBJ1-5	-	TRBV2	CASSVGAQPQHF	TGTGCCAGCAGTGTTGGGGCTCAGCCCCAGCATTTT
-	TRBJ2-2	-	TRBV19	CASSISGANTGELFF	TGTGCCAGTAGTATCTCTGGAGCGAACACCGGGGAGCTGTTTTTT
-	TRBJ1-3	once	TRBV28	CASSSKSSGNTIYF	TGTGCCAGCAGTTCCAAGAGCTCTGGAAACACCATATATTTT
TRBD2	TRBJ2-3	-	TRBV2	CASSASGPQGTQYF	TGTGCCAGCAGTGCTAGCGGGCCCCAGGGGACGCAGTATTTT
-	TRBJ2-3	-	TRBV5-1	CASSPPGGRTDTQYF	TGCGCCAGCAGCCCTCCGGGGGGCCGCACAGATACGCAGTATTTT
-	TRBJ1-4	-	TRBV11-2	CASSLDFNEKLFF	TGTGCCAGCAGCTTAGACTTTAATGAAAAACTGTTTTTT
-	TRBJ1-5	-	TRBV9	CASSVGDFQPQHF	TGTGCCAGCAGCGTAGGGGATTTCCAGCCCCAGCATTTT
-	TRBJ1-4	-	TRBV6-6	CASSLLGGLDEKLFF	TGTGCCAGCAGCCTCTTGGGGGGGCTGGATGAAAAACTGTTTTTT
-	TRBJ1-2	once	TRBV2	CASSANAGGYTF	TGTGCCAGCAGTGCTAACGCGGGGGGCTACACCTTC
-	TRBJ1-1	-	TRBV5-6	CASSLGFLAAQNTEAFF	TGTGCCAGCAGCTTGGGTTTCTTGGCAGCCCAGAACACTGAAGCTTTCTTT
TRBD1	TRBJ1-2	-	TRBV19	CASSRQGRAYTF	TGTGCCAGTAGTCGACAGGGCCGGGCCTACACCTTC
-	TRBJ2-7	-	TRBV28	CASSLLTVSSYEQYF	TGTGCCAGCAGTTTATTAACAGTGAGCTCCTACGAGCAGTACTTC
TRBD1	TRBJ1-6	-	TRBV27	CASTSIAGGTYNSPLHF	TGTGCCAGCACCAGCATAGCAGGGGGCACGTATAATTCACCCCTCCACTTT
-	TRBJ1-1	once	TRBV6-1	CASSELGTRQGGWKVEAFF	TGTGCCAGCAGTGAACTCGGAACGCGGCAAGGGGGTTGGAAGGTTGAAGCTTTCTTT
-	TRBJ1-1	-	TRBV5-4	CASSGDKNTEAFF	TGTGCCAGCAGCGGAGATAAGAACACTGAAGCTTTCTTT
-	TRBJ2-2	-	TRBV30	CAWRALANTNTGELFF	TGTGCCTGGAGGGCCTTAGCGAACACGAACACCGGGGAGCTGTTTTTT
-	TRBJ1-4	-	TRBV9	CASSVAPATNEKLFF	TGTGCCAGCAGCGTAGCACCCGCAACTAATGAAAAACTGTTTTTT
-	TRBJ2-3	-	TRBV5-1	CASSLDNPSTDTQYF	TGCGCCAGCAGCTTGGATAACCCTAGCACAGATACGCAGTATTTT
TRBD2	TRBJ2-1	-	TRBV9	CASSVGSGLGNEQFF	TGTGCCAGCAGCGTAGGATCGGGACTAGGGAATGAGCAGTTCTTC
-	TRBJ1-1	once	TRBV7-2	CASSLLSLTVSEAFF	TGTGCCAGCAGCTTACTCTCGTTGACAGTATCTGAAGCTTTCTTT
-	TRBJ2-5	-	TRBV5-1	CASSLRVGETQYF	TGCGCCAGCAGCTTGAGGGTTGGGGAGACCCAGTACTTC
-	TRBJ2-2	-	TRBV7-6	CASSLEYRTGELFF	TGTGCCAGCAGCTTAGAATACCGAACCGGGGAGCTGTTTTTT
TRBD2	TRBJ2-2	once	TRBV7-9	CASSPREGANTGELFF	TGTGCCAGCAGCCCGCGGGAGGGGGCTAACACCGGGGAGCTGTTTTTT
-	TRBJ1-2	-	TRBV2	CASMANGFYGYTF	TGTGCCAGCATGGCTAATGGTTTCTATGGCTACACCTTC
-	TRBJ1-3	-	TRBV7-6	CASSWDISGNTIYF	TGTGCCAGCAGCTGGGACATCTCTGGAAACACCATATATTTT
-	TRBJ1-2	-	TRBV5-1	CASSLDRDRFNYGYTF	TGCGCCAGCAGCTTGGACAGGGATCGTTTTAACTATGGCTACACCTTC